This T cell receptor beta chain stems from a study of tumour-infiltrating T cells in Burkitt lymphoma. Whole-study context: Survival, overall and progression-free, tracked with productive clonality.

This CDR3 is 14 amino acids long. V was clipped by 1 base and J by 9 bases, with 15 bases between them. Germline loops: CDR1 SEHNR, CDR2 FQNEAQ (reference sequence). Assay used: immunoSEQ multiplex PCR; TCRdb lists only in-frame clones, some missing. Found here are 5,000 to 7,000 clones, over 9% of them singletons; the top ten hold approximately 2%. This clone has more than one count but fewer than ten. The sequence was obtained from a human donor with diffuse large B-cell lymphoma. The sample comprised tumor tissue. The genes are TRBV7-9 and TRBJ1-1; D call uncertain. In DNA form, the CDR3 reads TGTGCCAGCAGCTTAGTAGTCGGTGGCCAGAAAGCTTTCTTT. Protein sequence: CASSLVVGGQKAFF.